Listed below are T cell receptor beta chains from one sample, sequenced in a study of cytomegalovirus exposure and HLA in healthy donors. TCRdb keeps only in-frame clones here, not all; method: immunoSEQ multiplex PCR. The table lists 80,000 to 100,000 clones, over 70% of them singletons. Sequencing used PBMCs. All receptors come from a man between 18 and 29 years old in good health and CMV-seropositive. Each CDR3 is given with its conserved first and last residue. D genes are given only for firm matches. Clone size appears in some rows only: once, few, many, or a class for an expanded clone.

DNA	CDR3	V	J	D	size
TGTGCCAGCAGCTATAGGGGCCCTCAGCGAGCCCAGTACTTC	CASSYRGPQRAQYF	TRBV11-2	TRBJ2-5	NA	NA
TGCAGCGCCCTTGCGGTGTCCTACGAGCAGTACTTC	CSALAVSYEQYF	TRBV29-1	TRBJ2-7	NA	NA
TGCGCCAGCAGCCAACCAAGACAGGGAACCACCTATGGCTACACCTTC	CASSQPRQGTTYGYTF	TRBV4-1	TRBJ1-2	TRBD1	once
TGCAGCGTTGTCGAGGGCTCCTACGAGCAGTACTTC	CSVVEGSYEQYF	TRBV29-1	TRBJ2-7	NA	NA
TGTGCCAGTGGACAGGGAGATCAGCCCCAGCATTTT	CASGQGDQPQHF	TRBV27	TRBJ1-5	TRBD1	NA
TGTGCCAGTAGTGGGGACTGGGATGGCTACACCTTC	CASSGDWDGYTF	TRBV19	TRBJ1-2	NA	NA
TGTGCCAGCAGTCTACTAGGACAGCCCCAGCATTTT	CASSLLGQPQHF	TRBV28	TRBJ1-5	NA	NA
TGTGCCAGCAGGATGGGACAGGGAGCGGTGGAGACCCAGTACTTC	CASRMGQGAVETQYF	TRBV5-4	TRBJ2-5	TRBD1	NA
TGTGCCAGCAGTGGTGGCAGTTCCTACGAGCAGTACTTC	CASSGGSSYEQYF	TRBV2	TRBJ2-7	NA	NA
TGTGCCAGCAGTCCATTAAGAACAGGGCTTTGGGACACTGAAGCTTTCTTT	CASSPLRTGLWDTEAFF	TRBV28	TRBJ1-1	NA	NA
TGTGCCAGCCTGGGGGGACTTGGTAATGAGCAGTTCTTC	CASLGGLGNEQFF	TRBV28	TRBJ2-1	NA	NA
TGTGCCAGCAGCCCCCCTCTAGCGGGGGATGCCTCCTACAATGAGCAGTTCTTC	CASSPPLAGDASYNEQFF	TRBV4-2	TRBJ2-1	TRBD2	once
TGTGCCAGCAGCCCGAGGGCCTATGGCTACACCTTC	CASSPRAYGYTF	TRBV28	TRBJ1-2	NA	NA
TGTGCCAGCAGTTTCCAACTAGCAGCAGATACGCAGTATTTT	CASSFQLAADTQYF	TRBV27	TRBJ2-3	NA	NA